This TCR beta chain originates from a study of T cell changes during pregnancy in multiple sclerosis. The method was immunoSEQ multiplex PCR; TCRdb's version includes in-frame clones alone and lacks a portion of them. There are around 50,000 clones in the sample; 92% occur only once, and just under 0.2% lies in the top ten. CDR3 length: 14 residues. Germline trimming cut 8 bases from V and 2 bases from J; bases unmatched to any gene: 6. From germline, CDR1 is SNHLY and CDR2 FYNNEI. This TCR was recovered from a female donor with multiple sclerosis, enrolled in a pregnancy study. The rearrangement uses TRBV2 and TRBJ1-2, with 9 bases matching TRBD1. The input for sequencing was CD4+ T cells from peripheral blood mononuclear cells, taken in the second trimester of pregnancy. The CDR3 nucleotides are TGTGCCAGCCGTTGGACAGGGGCGAACTATGGCTACACCTTC. Translating it yields CASRWTGANYGYTF.